These 29 T cell receptor beta chains were all obtained from the same sample, sequenced in a study of vaccination effects on CD4 cells after COVID-19. After roughly eleven days in culture, the CD4+ T cells were isolated. Each participant was administered two doses of either the BNT162b2 or the mRNA-1273 vaccine. Their cognate antigens are unknown. Data came from immunoSEQ multiplex PCR; TCRdb stores just in-frame clones and leaves some out. This sample has tens of thousands of clones, with 74% found just once. The source material was CD4+ T cells from PBMCs cultured without peptide, sampled after COVID-19 vaccination. These receptors originate from a human donor who received a COVID-19 vaccine.

The chain carries TRBV6-5 and TRBJ1-6; D is ambiguous. Between the trimmed V and J ends, which lost 6 bases and 8 bases, there was a span of 14 bases. The CDR3 loop spans 14 amino acids. CDR1 and CDR2 from the germline V gene are MNHEY and SVGAGI. The CDR3 DNA reads TGTGCCAGCAGACGGACGTCTGTCGATTCACCCCTCCACTTT. It encodes CASRRTSVDSPLHF.

The chain recombines TRBV5-1 with TRBJ2-2; D perhaps matches TRBD1 (5 bases). Germline CDR1 and CDR2: SGHRS and YFSETQ. V was shortened by 4 bases and J by 2 bases, with 15 bases between the two germline ends. The CDR3 covers 16 residues. The CDR3: CASSKTGDSNTGELFF. The DNA of the CDR3 is TGCGCCAGCAGCAAAACAGGAGACTCTAACACCGGGGAGCTGTTTTTT.

CDR3 residues: CASEPAGEAYNEQFF. DNA of the CDR3: TGTGCCAGCGAGCCAGCCGGGGAGGCCTACAATGAGCAGTTCTTC. The rearrangement uses TRBV6-5 and TRBJ2-1; D might be TRBD2 (6 bases). Germline V gene data show CDR1 as MNHEY and CDR2 as SVGAGI. The CDR3 runs to 15 residues. V lost 8 bases, J lost 2 bases, and 16 bases lay in between.

The rearrangement joins TRBV7-3 to TRBJ2-5; D unclear. The CDR3 runs to 13 residues. CDR1 is SGHTA, CDR2 FQGTGA, per germline. Trimming took 5 bases from V and 2 from J, leaving 9 bases between them. CDR3 region: CASSNSNQETQYF. DNA of the CDR3: TGTGCCAGCAGCAACTCGAATCAAGAGACCCAGTACTTC.

V is TRBV5-8 and J is TRBJ1-4; TRBD1 matches 7 bases. J lost 4 bases, V lost 3 bases, and 3 bases had no gene match. The germline V gene has CDR1 SGHTS and CDR2 YDEGEE. The CDR3 spans 14 residues. CDR3 protein: CASSSGQINEKLFF. The CDR3 region has the DNA TGTGCCAGCAGCTCGGGACAGATTAATGAAAAACTGTTTTTT.

This clone was counted a single time. The V and J genes are TRBV24-1 and TRBJ2-5, with 8 bases matching TRBD2. Germline CDR1 KGHDR, CDR2 SFDVKD. The trim removed 3 bases at V and 4 bases at J, leaving 6 bases unmatched. This CDR3 is built from 15 residues. The DNA of the CDR3 is TGTGCCACCAGTGATCCGGGGGGGGGCGGAGAGACCCAGTACTTC. Translating it yields CATSDPGGGGETQYF.

This clone came up a few times. The chain couples TRBV18 to TRBJ2-7, with a tentative D call TRBD1 (5 bases). V was pared by 5 bases and J by 0 bases, with 11 bases between. CDR3 size: 14 residues. Germline values: CDR1 KGHSH, CDR2 LQKENI. The CDR3 DNA is TGTGCCAGCTCATTCGACAGCAGCTCCTACGAGCAGTACGTC. Protein product: CASSFDSSSYEQYV.

This chain links TRBV7-6 with TRBJ1-1, with 7 bases aligning to TRBD1. After removal of 2 bases from V and 3 bases from J, the junction contained 0 bases not matched to a gene. Germline V gives CDR1 SGHVS, CDR2 FNYEAQ. The CDR3 length is 13 residues. CDR3 in amino acids: CASSLTGDTEAFF. CDR3 nucleotide sequence: TGTGCCAGCAGCTTAACAGGGGACACTGAAGCTTTCTTT.

J is TRBJ2-5 and V is TRBV28; D possibly matches TRBD1 or TRBD2 (6 bases each). The V and J ends lost 5 bases and 4 bases respectively, with 11 bases between them. This CDR3 is built from 13 residues. The V gene's germline CDR1 is MDHEN and CDR2 SYDVKM. The CDR3 region is CASSGGGRETQYF. CDR3 coding DNA: TGTGCCAGCAGTGGAGGGGGAAGAGAGACCCAGTACTTC.

V gene TRBV30 combines with J gene TRBJ1-2; no clear D gene. CDR3 size: 16 residues. The V gene lost 7 bases and the J gene lost 2 bases, with 23 bases spanning the gap. Germline lookup yields CDR1 GTSNPN and CDR2 SVGIG (reference sequence). The chain's CDR3 is CAFRRADQSRNYGYTF. The CDR3, as DNA: TGTGCCTTCCGGAGGGCGGATCAGTCCCGCAACTATGGCTACACCTTC.

The chain couples TRBV7-2 to TRBJ1-5; 8 bases are shared with TRBD1. The V gene end was trimmed by 7 bases and the J gene end by 6 bases; junction bases not matched to a gene: 8. This CDR3 region has 14 residues. Germline CDR1 SGHTA, CDR2 FQGNSA. CDR3 DNA sequence: TGTGCCAGCAACCAGGGGGCATCGGGTCAGCCCCAGCATTTT. It encodes CASNQGASGQPQHF.

This chain connects TRBV7-2 to TRBJ1-2, with TRBD1 identical over 10 bases. The CDR3 runs 14 residues. The V and J ends lost 4 bases and 2 bases, in that order; junction bases with no gene match: 1. In germline, CDR1 is SGHTA, CDR2 FQGNSA. In DNA, the CDR3 is TGTGCCAGCAGCTCGACAGGGGGCAACTATGGCTACACCTTC. Residues: CASSSTGGNYGYTF.

The chain recombines TRBV6-5 with TRBJ1-2; tentative D call: TRBD1 (5 bases). V was cut by 6 bases and J by 0 bases, with 14 bases left in between. Germline V CDR1 and CDR2: MNHEY, SVGAGI. This CDR3 is 15 amino acids long. CDR3 bases: TGTGCCAGCAGATACGGGGACCGCACTAACTATGGCTACACCTTC. Translation: CASRYGDRTNYGYTF.

The chain combines TRBV24-1 with TRBJ2-5, with a possible D match to TRBD2 (6 bases). V was pared by 1 base and J by 1 base, with 9 bases between. Germline lookup yields CDR1 KGHDR and CDR2 SFDVKD. This CDR3 has 15 amino acids. The CDR3 bases are TGTGCCACCAGTGATTTAACAGCGGGCCAAGAGACCCAGTACTTC. It translates to CATSDLTAGQETQYF.

The chain uses TRBV29-1 and TRBJ2-3; 12 positions agree with TRBD1. After removal of 3 bases from V and 7 bases from J, the junction contained 5 bases not matched to a gene. The V gene's germline CDR1 is SQVTM and CDR2 ANQGSEA. The CDR3 is made up of 14 amino acids. CDR3 residues: CSVERDRGPHTQYF. The CDR3 DNA is TGCAGCGTTGAGCGGGACAGGGGGCCTCATACGCAGTATTTT.

This clone appeared a few times. V is TRBV29-1 and J is TRBJ2-2, with D perhaps given as TRBD1 or TRBD2 (5 bases each). Trimming took 7 bases from V and 4 from J, leaving 16 bases between them. Germline V gene lookup returns CDR1 SQVTM and CDR2 ANQGSEA. The CDR3 is 14 residues long. CDR3 DNA: TGCAGCGCCCCCGGCGGGCAGGGCACCGGGGAGCTGTTTTTT. It encodes CSAPGGQGTGELFF.

V gene TRBV7-3 combines with J gene TRBJ2-1, with unresolved D. Per the germline V gene, CDR1 is SGHTA and CDR2 is FQGTGA. This CDR3 region has 13 residues. Trimming took 3 bases from V and 7 from J, leaving 10 bases between them. CDR3 region: CASSFARSNEQFF. The CDR3 nucleotides read TGTGCCAGCAGCTTTGCTAGATCAAATGAGCAGTTCTTC.

The V and J genes are TRBV30 and TRBJ2-5, with D perhaps TRBD1 or TRBD2 (5 bases each). The CDR3 is 12 residues long. V shed 2 bases and J shed 7 bases, with 11 bases lying between them. Germline CDR1 and CDR2: GTSNPN and SVGIG (reference sequence). As DNA, the CDR3 is TGTGCCTGGAGTCTGGGACCCGGGACCCAGTACTTC. Translation gives CAWSLGPGTQYF.

In this sample, this clone turned up once. The rearrangement links TRBV30 to TRBJ2-1; tentatively, D is TRBD1 or TRBD2 (5 bases each). Trimming stripped 0 bases from V and 0 bases from J, with 24 bases between. The CDR3 spans 20 residues. From germline, CDR1 is GTSNPN and CDR2 SVGIG (reference sequence). DNA of the CDR3: TGTGCCTGGAGTGTAGGGATCGGCCGGGGCAGTTTTATCTCCTACAATGAGCAGTTCTTC. This sequence encodes CAWSVGIGRGSFISYNEQFF.

The chain joins TRBV4-1 to TRBJ2-1; 12 bases match TRBD1. Germline CDR1 and CDR2: MGHRA and YSYEKL. CDR3 size: 15 residues. Trimming cost V 4 bases and J 5 bases; bases outside gene matches: 3. CDR3 nucleotides: TGCGCCAGCAGCCCAAGGGACAGGGGGCACAATGAGCAGTTCTTC. This sequence encodes CASSPRDRGHNEQFF.

The CDR3 spells CASSDGHYEQYV. Here the CDR3 DNA reads TGTGCCAGCTCGGATGGACACTACGAGCAGTACGTC. The chain employs TRBV18 and TRBJ2-7; D perhaps matches TRBD1 (5 bases). The germline CDR1 and CDR2 sequences are KGHSH and LQKENI. V shed 6 bases and J shed 3 bases, with 9 bases lying between them. This CDR3 spans 12 amino acids.

V gene TRBV9 combines with J gene TRBJ1-3; unclear D gene. V lost 0 bases, J lost 4 bases, and 8 bases lay in between. CDR3 length: 14 residues. CDR1 SGDLS and CDR2 YYNGEE come from the germline V gene. The CDR3 is CASSVDTSGNTIYF. CDR3 DNA: TGTGCCAGCAGCGTAGACACCTCCGGAAACACCATATATTTT. Drawing the rest from reference TRBV9 and TRBJ1-3, the complete variable domain is DSGVTQTPKHLITATGQRVTLRCSPRSGDLSVYWYQQSLDQGLQFLIQYYNGEERAKGNILERFSAQQFPDLHSELNLSSLELGDSALYFCASSVDTSGNTIYFGEGSWLTVV.

The rearrangement uses TRBV29-1 and TRBJ1-4; D is possibly TRBD1 (5 bases). Trimming left V 4 bases short and J 5 bases short, with 8 bases between. The CDR3 spans 12 residues. Germline CDR1 and CDR2: SQVTM and ANQGSEA. The CDR3 nucleotides read TGCAGCGTTGTATGGGGGAATGAAAAACTGTTTTTT. As protein: CSVVWGNEKLFF.

V usage is TRBV14 and J usage is TRBJ1-1; D is uncertain. Germline CDR1 SGHDN, CDR2 FVKESK. Deletions cut 1 base from V and 0 bases from J, with 3 bases between. The CDR3 extends over 13 amino acids. The DNA of the CDR3 is TGTGCCAGCAGCCAAGGGATGAACACTGAAGCTTTCTTT. It specifies CASSQGMNTEAFF.

The sample holds a few counts of this clone. The chain recombines TRBV7-3 with TRBJ1-1; TRBD1 is a possible D gene (5 bases). The CDR3 runs 15 residues. Between the trimmed V and J ends, which lost 4 bases and 4 bases, there was a span of 16 bases. Germline V CDR1 and CDR2: SGHTA, FQGTGA. This chain's CDR3 is CASSSGIGWVTEAFF. The CDR3 DNA reads TGTGCCAGCAGCTCAGGGATCGGATGGGTCACTGAAGCTTTCTTT.

J is TRBJ2-2 and V is TRBV6-5; perhaps TRBD2 as D (5 bases). The CDR3 has 14 amino acids. The V end lost 4 bases, the J end lost 5 bases, and 11 bases lay between the germline ends. Germline V gives CDR1 MNHEY, CDR2 SVGAGI. The CDR3 spells CASSFRTETGELFF. The CDR3 DNA sequence: TGTGCCAGCAGTTTCCGGACTGAAACCGGGGAGCTGTTTTTT.

The chain employs TRBV5-6 and TRBJ2-6, with D possibly called TRBD1 or TRBD2 (5 bases each). V shed 0 bases and J shed 2 bases, with 12 bases lying between them. Per the germline V gene, CDR1 is SGHDT and CDR2 is YYEEEE. The CDR3 length is 17 residues. The CDR3 loop is CASSLVGAPTGANVLTF. The CDR3, as DNA: TGTGCCAGCAGCTTGGTCGGGGCACCGACTGGGGCCAACGTCCTGACTTTC.

This rearrangement joins TRBV6-5 to TRBJ2-5, with TRBD1 matching 7 bases. The V gene end was trimmed by 6 bases and the J gene end by 5 bases; junction bases not matched to a gene: 12. Germline CDR1 MNHEY, CDR2 SVGAGI. The CDR3 is made up of 15 amino acids. The CDR3 nucleotides are TGTGCCAGCAGCGCGGGCACAACAGGGGACGAGACCCAGTACTTC. The encoded protein is CASSAGTTGDETQYF.

In this sample, this clone turned up many times. The conserved phenylalanine or tryptophan normally closing the CDR3 is absent here, so this likely arose from a read error. The limits of the CDR3 on the DNA are not certain, so only TCRdb's listed CDR3 is given. The genes are TRBV28 and TRBJ1-2; the table's TRBD1 call for D was not verified on the DNA. Per germline, CDR1 MDHEN and CDR2 SYDVKM. The CDR3 has 12 residues if both end residues are counted. CDR3 region: CASSDVNRDRTL.